This T cell receptor (beta chain) was sequenced during a study of blood T cells in healthy people across ages. On the study more broadly: About one barcoded beta molecule per two T cells came from capture by template switching.

In regard to this clonotype: Its matching antigen is unknown.

Primers used in a second PCR of roughly 6 to 12 cycles were a sample-barcoded 5' primer and a J-beta primer mix. TCRdb independently ran MiXCR on the 5' RACE reads; one entry per CDR3 protein. The repertoire has approximately 810,000 distinct CDR3 sequences, around 36% of them found once; the top ten carry around 13%. Study conclusions and caveats: There were more naive CD4+ cells and higher diversity in long-lived donors than in aged donors.

This CDR3 has 14 amino acids. The germline V and J ends were trimmed by 7 bases and 3 bases, with 14 bases remaining between them. Per the germline V gene, CDR1 is SNHLY and CDR2 is FYNNEI. V usage is TRBV2 and J usage is TRBJ2-3; no clear D. Sequenced: blood. The TCR was taken from a young man in good health. CDR3 region: CASMTPERTDTQYF. CDR3 DNA sequence: TGTGCCAGCATGACGCCGGAAAGAACAGATACGCAGTATTTT.